What follows are 9 T cell receptor beta chains derived from one specimen sequenced in a study of CD8 T cells in ankylosing spondylitis. MiXCR, applied by TCRdb to the 5' RACE reads, yields one record per CDR3 protein. The table has tens of thousands of distinct CDR3 sequences, about 3% seen once. Sequencing was done on a sample of blood, either unsorted or a sorted T cell fraction (not recorded which). These TCRs come from a male donor with ankylosing spondylitis or in good health (not recorded which).

This clonotype has ten or more counts. V gene TRBV9 combines with J gene TRBJ2-2, with D unclear. V gave up 1 base and J gave up 0 bases, with 10 bases separating them. The CDR3 consists of 16 residues. The V gene's germline CDR1 is SGDLS and CDR2 YYNGEE. CDR3 sequence reads: CASSVWADANTGELFF. The CDR3 bases are TGTGCCAGCAGCGTATGGGCGGATGCGAACACCGGGGAGCTGTTTTTT. Combining the CDR3 with reference TRBV9 and TRBJ2-2 gives the whole variable domain DSGVTQTPKHLITATGQRVTLRCSPRSGDLSVYWYQQSLDQGLQFLIQYYNGEERAKGNILERFSAQQFPDLHSELNLSSLELGDSALYFCASSVWADANTGELFFGEGSRLTVL.

By share, this clonotype counts as medium-sized. V usage is TRBV9 and J usage is TRBJ2-1; no firm D call. This CDR3 comprises 14 residues. CDR1 is SGDLS, CDR2 YYNGEE, per germline. V gave up 4 bases and J gave up 4 bases, with 12 bases separating them. The CDR3 nucleotides are TGTGCCAGCAGCCCGAGGTTAGCATACAATGAGCAGTTCTTC. Translation gives CASSPRLAYNEQFF.

This clonotype occurred many times. The chain is built from TRBV9 and TRBJ2-3; D possibly corresponds to TRBD1 (5 bases). Germline V gene sequence: CDR1 SGDLS, CDR2 YYNGEE. CDR3 length: 17 amino acids. V lost 4 bases and J 7 bases, leaving 25 bases between the germline ends. The CDR3 region has the DNA TGTGCCAGCAGCCCCCAATTGCGGCCCAATGTGGGGCATACGCAGTATTTT. Translated, it gives CASSPQLRPNVGHTQYF.

This clonotype has ten or more counts. The CDR3 spells CASSAQGGRGGYTF. CDR3 nucleotides: TGTGCCAGCAGCGCACAGGGAGGTCGCGGTGGCTACACCTTC. This chain links TRBV9 with TRBJ1-2, with D perhaps matching TRBD1 (6 bases). The ends were cut back, 3 bases at V and 7 bases at J, with 16 bases in the middle. The CDR3 has 14 residues. In germline, CDR1 is SGDLS, CDR2 YYNGEE.

This clonotype was seen at least ten times. The chain links TRBV9 to TRBJ2-3; D might be TRBD1 or TRBD2, each matching 6 bases. The germline CDR1 and CDR2 sequences are SGDLS and YYNGEE. V lost 0 bases and J lost 5, with 16 bases in between. The CDR3 consists of 16 residues. CDR3 sequence (DNA): TGTGCCAGCAGCGTAGACCCCACGGGGGCTCAAGATACGCAGTATTTT. Its translation: CASSVDPTGAQDTQYF.

This clonotype was seen repeatedly, ten times or more. The chain has TRBV9 and TRBJ2-1; TRBD2 matches at 12 bases. With V trimmed by 2 bases and J by 4 bases, 4 bases remained unmatched. Germline-derived CDR1 and CDR2 are SGDLS and YYNGEE. This CDR3 spans 16 amino acids. The CDR3 sequence: CASSVLAGGVYNEQFF. CDR3 bases: TGTGCCAGCAGCGTCCTAGCGGGAGGGGTTTACAATGAGCAGTTCTTC. The variable domain in full, completed from reference TRBV9 and TRBJ2-1, reads DSGVTQTPKHLITATGQRVTLRCSPRSGDLSVYWYQQSLDQGLQFLIQYYNGEERAKGNILERFSAQQFPDLHSELNLSSLELGDSALYFCASSVLAGGVYNEQFFGPGTRLTVL.

This clonotype was seen ten or more times. This chain joins TRBV9 and TRBJ1-2; D gene ambiguous. V was shortened by 0 bases and J by 5 bases, with 8 bases between the two germline ends. Germline values: CDR1 SGDLS, CDR2 YYNGEE. The length of the CDR3 is 13 residues. Written as DNA, the CDR3 is TGTGCCAGCAGCGTAGGATTCGGGTATGGCTACACCTTC. Translation: CASSVGFGYGYTF.

This clonotype is classed as medium-sized. V is TRBV19 and J is TRBJ2-5, with no clear D. CDR1 is LNHDA and CDR2 is SQIVND in the germline V gene (reference sequence). Trimming stripped 7 bases from V and 3 bases from J, with 12 bases between. The CDR3 is 13 residues long. Written as DNA, the CDR3 is TGTGCCAGTAACGGAAGTCCAAAAGAGACCCAGTACTTC. Its protein is CASNGSPKETQYF.

This clonotype was detected ten times or more. The chain links TRBV9 to TRBJ1-5, with TRBD1 identical over 8 bases. CDR3 length: 15 residues. V lost 0 bases to trimming and J lost 4 bases; unmatched junction nucleotides: 3. The germline CDR1 and CDR2 sequences are SGDLS and YYNGEE. CDR3 in amino acids: CASSVGQGWNQPQHF. CDR3 nucleotide sequence: TGTGCCAGCAGCGTAGGACAGGGGTGGAATCAGCCCCAGCATTTT.